A selection of T cell receptor beta chains follows, all from one sample in a study of shared clonotypes between healthy human individuals. The table came from immunoSEQ multiplex PCR; TCRdb's copy has only in-frame clones and leaves some out. The data show roughly 2.5 million clones, with approximately 92% seen just once and around 0.14% held by the top ten. What was sequenced was naive CD4+ T cells sorted from blood. Every receptor here comes from a man between 18 and 29 years old in good health. Both conserved end residues are part of each CDR3. The D gene is left open where the match is weak. Expanded clones get a size class; other rows say once, few or many, or leave the size out.

v_call: TRBV19
clone_size: once
j_call: TRBJ1-1
d_call: -
cdr3_nt: TGTGCCAGTAGTATAGGGGTTGGCAGGGAAGCTTTCTTT
cdr3_aa: CASSIGVGREAFF

v_call: TRBV18
clone_size: -
j_call: TRBJ2-7
d_call: TRBD1
cdr3_nt: TGTGCCAGCTCACCCGGACAGGGGGCGACCTACGAGCAGTACTTC
cdr3_aa: CASSPGQGATYEQYF

v_call: TRBV18
clone_size: -
j_call: TRBJ1-5
d_call: TRBD1
cdr3_nt: TGTGCCAGCTCCCTGGACAGGGTGAGGAATCAGCCCCAGCATTTT
cdr3_aa: CASSLDRVRNQPQHF

v_call: TRBV7-6
clone_size: -
j_call: TRBJ2-1
d_call: TRBD2
cdr3_nt: TGTGCCAGCAGCCACGAACTAGCGGGAGTGGGCAATGAGCAGTTCTTC
cdr3_aa: CASSHELAGVGNEQFF

v_call: TRBV6-5
clone_size: -
j_call: TRBJ2-7
d_call: TRBD1
cdr3_nt: TGTGCCAGCAGTCGGACAGGGGATGGGGAGCAGTACTTC
cdr3_aa: CASSRTGDGEQYF

v_call: TRBV7-2
clone_size: -
j_call: TRBJ1-6
d_call: -
cdr3_nt: TGTGCCAGCAGCCACGGACAGATCGGTGATTCACCCCTCCACTTT
cdr3_aa: CASSHGQIGDSPLHF

v_call: TRBV28
clone_size: -
j_call: TRBJ1-1
d_call: TRBD1
cdr3_nt: TGTGCCAGCAGTTTAATCCCAGGGGGCGCGGGGGTGGCTTTCTTT
cdr3_aa: CASSLIPGGAGVAFF

v_call: TRBV19
clone_size: -
j_call: TRBJ1-4
d_call: TRBD1
cdr3_nt: TGTGCCAGTAGTAGGGGACAGGGGATTAAACTGTTTTTT
cdr3_aa: CASSRGQGIKLFF

v_call: TRBV9
clone_size: -
j_call: TRBJ2-7
d_call: -
cdr3_nt: TGTGCCAGCAGCCTCTCACCCGTCGGCGGAACCTACGAGCAGTACTTC
cdr3_aa: CASSLSPVGGTYEQYF

v_call: TRBV12-2
clone_size: few
j_call: TRBJ1-5
d_call: -
cdr3_nt: TGTGCAAACAGGGCAATCTTCGGGACAGGGGAGAATAGCAATCAGCCCCAGCATTTT
cdr3_aa: CANRAIFGTGENSNQPQHF

v_call: TRBV7-9
clone_size: -
j_call: TRBJ2-2
d_call: -
cdr3_nt: TGTGCCAGCAGCTTAGGCGCGAACACCGGGGAGCTGTTTTTT
cdr3_aa: CASSLGANTGELFF

v_call: TRBV7-9
clone_size: -
j_call: TRBJ1-4
d_call: -
cdr3_nt: TGTGCCAGCAGCCCCGGACAGACAACTAATGAAAAACTGTTTTTT
cdr3_aa: CASSPGQTTNEKLFF

v_call: TRBV19
clone_size: once
j_call: TRBJ1-5
d_call: TRBD1
cdr3_nt: TGTGCCAGTAGTACTCGGGACAGGGGACGCAATCAGCCCCAGCATTTT
cdr3_aa: CASSTRDRGRNQPQHF

v_call: TRBV19
clone_size: -
j_call: TRBJ2-7
d_call: -
cdr3_nt: TGTGCCAGTAGTATTCCTGGGGCCTACGAGCAGTACTTC
cdr3_aa: CASSIPGAYEQYF

v_call: TRBV6-1
clone_size: -
j_call: TRBJ2-5
d_call: -
cdr3_nt: TGTGCCAGCAGTGAATCGGGACTCCATGGGGAGACCCAGTACTTC
cdr3_aa: CASSESGLHGETQYF

v_call: TRBV2
clone_size: -
j_call: TRBJ2-7
d_call: -
cdr3_nt: TGTGCCAGCAGGGATGCCAACGAGCAGTACTTC
cdr3_aa: CASRDANEQYF

v_call: TRBV5-1
clone_size: -
j_call: TRBJ2-7
d_call: -
cdr3_nt: TGCGCCAGCAGCTTGGGGGCCTCCCGCTACGAGCAGTACTTC
cdr3_aa: CASSLGASRYEQYF

v_call: TRBV5-1
clone_size: once
j_call: TRBJ1-6
d_call: -
cdr3_nt: TGCGCCAGCAGCTTGGGTGCGGGGGGATCTGATTCACCCCTCCACTTT
cdr3_aa: CASSLGAGGSDSPLHF

v_call: TRBV20-1
clone_size: -
j_call: TRBJ1-2
d_call: -
cdr3_nt: TGCAGTGCTAGTCCAGGGCTTGGCTACACCTTC
cdr3_aa: CSASPGLGYTF

v_call: TRBV10-3
clone_size: few
j_call: TRBJ1-4
d_call: -
cdr3_nt: TGTGCCATCAGTGAGTCGAAAGGGGATGAAAAACTGTTTTTT
cdr3_aa: CAISESKGDEKLFF

v_call: TRBV18
clone_size: -
j_call: TRBJ2-7
d_call: TRBD2
cdr3_nt: TGTGCCAGCTCACCGCTGGGGACTAGATACGAGCAGTACTTC
cdr3_aa: CASSPLGTRYEQYF

v_call: TRBV29-1
clone_size: -
j_call: TRBJ1-1
d_call: -
cdr3_nt: TGCAGCGTTTCTGAAGATCTAGTCATGAACACTGAAGCTTTCTTT
cdr3_aa: CSVSEDLVMNTEAFF

v_call: TRBV5-1
clone_size: -
j_call: TRBJ2-2
d_call: -
cdr3_nt: TGCGCCAGCAGGAGGACAGAGAAGAACACCGGGGAGCTGTTTTTT
cdr3_aa: CASRRTEKNTGELFF

v_call: TRBV23-1
clone_size: -
j_call: TRBJ1-5
d_call: -
cdr3_nt: TGCGCCAGGAGTCCAAGAGTCGTGAATAGCAATCAGCCCCAGCATTTT
cdr3_aa: CARSPRVVNSNQPQHF

v_call: TRBV19
clone_size: -
j_call: TRBJ2-7
d_call: -
cdr3_nt: TGTGCCAGTAGTATTGGTCCAGCCTACGAGCAGTACTTC
cdr3_aa: CASSIGPAYEQYF

v_call: TRBV19
clone_size: -
j_call: TRBJ2-7
d_call: TRBD1
cdr3_nt: TGTGCCAGTAGTGCCCCCGACAGGGTTTACGAGCAGTACTTC
cdr3_aa: CASSAPDRVYEQYF

v_call: TRBV6-4
clone_size: once
j_call: TRBJ2-2
d_call: -
cdr3_nt: TGTGCCAGCCGCTATTCGGGGGAAACCGGGGAGCTGTTTTTT
cdr3_aa: CASRYSGETGELFF

v_call: TRBV7-6
clone_size: once
j_call: TRBJ2-5
d_call: TRBD2
cdr3_nt: TGTGCCAGCAGCCTCAGCGGGGGGGCCGGAGAGACCCAGTACTTC
cdr3_aa: CASSLSGGAGETQYF

v_call: TRBV19
clone_size: -
j_call: TRBJ1-5
d_call: -
cdr3_nt: TGTGCCAGTACCAACCGTCCGGGGGTCGGGCTTAATCAGCCCCAGCATTTT
cdr3_aa: CASTNRPGVGLNQPQHF

v_call: TRBV5-4
clone_size: -
j_call: TRBJ1-4
d_call: TRBD1
cdr3_nt: TGTGCCAGCAGCCGAGGTGGACAGGGTTCCACTAATGAAAAACTGTTTTTT
cdr3_aa: CASSRGGQGSTNEKLFF

v_call: TRBV5-1
clone_size: -
j_call: TRBJ2-7
d_call: -
cdr3_nt: TGCGCCAGCAGCTCGTTGGGGGACCGACGATACGAGCAGTACTTC
cdr3_aa: CASSSLGDRRYEQYF

v_call: TRBV7-9
clone_size: -
j_call: TRBJ1-6
d_call: -
cdr3_nt: TGTGCCAGCAGCTTCATGGAGTCACCCCTCCACTTT
cdr3_aa: CASSFMESPLHF

v_call: TRBV27
clone_size: -
j_call: TRBJ2-5
d_call: -
cdr3_nt: TGTGCCAGCAGTTTGGCTGGGCTGGGAGAGACCCAGTACTTC
cdr3_aa: CASSLAGLGETQYF

v_call: TRBV4-1
clone_size: -
j_call: TRBJ1-5
d_call: -
cdr3_nt: TGCGCCAGCAGCCAAGAAGGGCAAGTGGGTCAGCCCCAGCATTTT
cdr3_aa: CASSQEGQVGQPQHF

v_call: TRBV9
clone_size: -
j_call: TRBJ1-2
d_call: TRBD1
cdr3_nt: TGTGCCAGCAGCGTAGGAGCTGGACAGGGAAACTATGGCTACACCTTC
cdr3_aa: CASSVGAGQGNYGYTF